This entry lists 3 T cell receptor beta chains sequenced from one sample in a study of Tregs in tolerant kidney transplant recipients. Only in-frame clones appear in the TCRdb table, and some are missing; sequencing was by immunoSEQ multiplex PCR. This sample carries nearly 50,000 clones, approximately 89% of them seen once, and the ten largest clones take roughly a sixth. Related graft donors supplied nonmyeloablative bone marrow transplants, and mixed chimerism was transient. Here the sequenced sample was CD8+ T cells from blood (PBMCs), taken 12 months after the transplant. The receptor set was obtained from a human patient who received a combined kidney and bone marrow transplant. The graft donor may be the source of some T cells.

The chain recombines TRBV5-1 with TRBJ2-7; 8 bases line up with TRBD1. Trimming took 0 bases from V and 5 from J; bases not matched to a gene: 16. Germline V gene sequence: CDR1 SGHRS, CDR2 YFSETQ. The CDR3 totals 18 residues. The DNA for the CDR3 is TGCGCCAGCAGCTTGGATAAGAGGTACAGGACAGGGATCCACGAGCAGTACTTC. Translating gives CASSLDKRYRTGIHEQYF. The full variable domain, completed using reference TRBV5-1 and TRBJ2-7, is KAGVTQTPRYLIKTRGQQVTLSCSPISGHRSVSWYQQTPGQGLQFLFEYFSETQRNKGNFPGRFSGRQFSNSRSEMNVSTLELGDSALYLCASSLDKRYRTGIHEQYFGPGTRLTVT.

This chain connects TRBV6-5 to TRBJ2-7; tentatively, D is TRBD1 (6 bases). V lost 2 bases to trimming and J lost 2 bases, with 10 bases between them. The germline V gene encodes CDR1 MNHEY and CDR2 SVGAGI. This CDR3 region has 14 residues. Here the CDR3 DNA reads TGTGCCAGCAGTTACGGACAGCTTCCCTACGAGCAGTACTTC. Translated, it gives CASSYGQLPYEQYF.

Here the CDR3 reads CASSLAWGSNQPQHF. DNA for the CDR3: TGTGCCAGCAGCTTAGCGTGGGGCAGCAATCAGCCCCAGCATTTT. The chain uses TRBV7-6 and TRBJ1-5, with D possibly TRBD1 on 5 matching bases. This CDR3 has 15 residues. Germline assignment: CDR1 SGHVS and CDR2 FNYEAQ. V was clipped by 0 bases and J by 1 base, with 7 bases between them.